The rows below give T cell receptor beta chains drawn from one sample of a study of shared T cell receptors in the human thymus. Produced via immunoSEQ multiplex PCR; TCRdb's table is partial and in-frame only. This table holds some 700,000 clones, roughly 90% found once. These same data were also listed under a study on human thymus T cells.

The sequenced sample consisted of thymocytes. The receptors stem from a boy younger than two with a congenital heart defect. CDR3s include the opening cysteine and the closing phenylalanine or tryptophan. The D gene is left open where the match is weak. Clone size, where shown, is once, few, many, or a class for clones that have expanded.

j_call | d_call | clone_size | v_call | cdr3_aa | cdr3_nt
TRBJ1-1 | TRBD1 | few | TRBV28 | CASSYRGPGTEAFF | TGTGCCAGCAGTTACAGGGGCCCTGGAACTGAAGCTTTCTTT
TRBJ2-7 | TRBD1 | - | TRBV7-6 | CASSSEGAPPVSEQYF | TGTGCCAGCAGCTCCGAGGGGGCGCCCCCTGTAAGCGAGCAGTACTTC
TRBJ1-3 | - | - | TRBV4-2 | CASSHQARTGNTIYF | TGTGCCAGCAGCCACCAGGCCAGGACTGGAAACACCATATATTTT
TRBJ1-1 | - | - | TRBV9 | CASSPTDSRRTEAFF | TGTGCCAGCAGCCCCACGGACAGCCGGCGAACTGAAGCTTTCTTT
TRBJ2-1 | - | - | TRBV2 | CASISHGVAYYNEQFF | TGTGCCAGCATCTCTCATGGGGTAGCGTACTACAATGAGCAGTTCTTC
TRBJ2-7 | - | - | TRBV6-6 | CASSYPSPTGELHF | TGTGCCAGCAGTTACCCCTCCCCGACAGGAGAGCTCCACTTC
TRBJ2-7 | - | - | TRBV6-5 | CASSYSKAGVYEQYF | TGTGCCAGCAGTTACTCGAAAGCAGGGGTCTACGAGCAGTACTTC
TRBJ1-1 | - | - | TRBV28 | CASSFLQGLTEAFF | TGTGCCAGCAGTTTCCTCCAGGGCTTGACTGAAGCTTTCTTT
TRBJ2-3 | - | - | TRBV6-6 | CASSYGQSTDTQYF | TGTGCCAGCAGTTACGGGCAAAGCACAGATACGCAGTATTTT
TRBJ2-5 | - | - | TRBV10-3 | CAISESKQQETQYF | TGTGCCATCAGTGAGTCGAAACAGCAAGAGACCCAGTACTTC
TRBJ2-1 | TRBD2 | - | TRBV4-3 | CASSQGAPGTSGTGEQFF | TGCGCCAGCAGCCAAGGAGCTCCCGGGACTAGCGGGACGGGTGAGCAGTTCTTC
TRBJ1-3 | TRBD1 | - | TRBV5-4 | CASSQGASSGNTIYF | TGTGCCAGCAGCCAGGGGGCGAGCTCTGGAAACACCATATATTTT
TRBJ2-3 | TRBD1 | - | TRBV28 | CAGRDRGDWDTQYF | TGTGCCGGCCGGGACAGGGGGGATTGGGATACGCAGTATTTT
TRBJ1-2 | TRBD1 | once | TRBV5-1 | CASSWDSSFRGYTF | TGCGCCAGCAGCTGGGACAGCTCCTTCCGGGGCTACACCTTC
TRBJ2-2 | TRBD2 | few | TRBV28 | CAHRRGTSGTGELFF | TGTGCCCACCGGAGGGGGACTAGCGGGACCGGGGAGCTGTTTTTT
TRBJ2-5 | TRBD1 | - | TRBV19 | CASSIVPLRTGGKQETQYF | TGTGCCAGTAGTATAGTTCCCCTCCGGACAGGGGGCAAGCAAGAGACCCAGTACTTC
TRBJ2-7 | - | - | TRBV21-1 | CASSKGGTSGSLEQYF | TGTGCCAGCAGCAAAGGGGGGACTAGCGGGAGCCTCGAGCAGTACTTC
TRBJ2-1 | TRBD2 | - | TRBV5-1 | CASSYSRLAGPYNEQFF | TGCGCCAGCAGCTACTCCCGACTAGCGGGACCCTACAATGAGCAGTTCTTC
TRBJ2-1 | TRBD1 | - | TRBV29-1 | CSVAIPGQGVNEQFF | TGCAGCGTTGCAATTCCGGGACAGGGGGTCAATGAGCAGTTCTTC
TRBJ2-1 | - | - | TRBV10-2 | CATHLERNEQFF | TGCGCCACTCACCTAGAGCGCAATGAGCAGTTCTTC
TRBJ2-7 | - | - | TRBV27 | CASSLSGTREKQYF | TGTGCCAGCAGTCTCTCCGGGACAAGGGAGAAGCAGTACTTC
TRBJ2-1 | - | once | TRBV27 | CASGPIRGSYNEQFF | TGTGCCAGCGGCCCCATAAGGGGCTCCTACAATGAGCAGTTCTTC
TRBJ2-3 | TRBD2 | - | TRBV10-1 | CASSGTSRTDTQYF | TGCGCCAGCAGTGGGACTAGCCGCACAGATACGCAGTATTTT